The sequence of this T cell receptor (beta chain) was determined in a study of TIL therapy for anti-PD-1-resistant metastatic lung cancer. Overall study context: Most patients had lung adenocarcinoma.

The libraries were made with immunoSEQ v3. Produced via immunoSEQ multiplex PCR; TCRdb's table is partial and in-frame only. The repertoire has 55,000 to 65,000 clones, more than 60% of them found once; the top ten carry about 2%. This sample's time point: pre-treatment sample, taken before nivolumab and TIL therapy. CDR3 length: 13 amino acids. Germline CDR1 SGHTS, CDR2 YDEGEE. V lost 4 bases and J lost 5, with 9 bases in between. Sequencing was performed on blood, taken at baseline. This clonotype was sampled from a person aged 30 to 80 with non-small cell lung cancer. V and J are TRBV5-8 and TRBJ1-4; D gene uncertain. Written as DNA, the CDR3 is TGTGCCAGCAGCGCCGACACAAATGAAAAACTGTTTTTT. It translates to CASSADTNEKLFF.